Presented here are 30 T cell receptor beta chains from one specimen sequenced in a study of blood T cells in healthy people across ages. Sample-barcoded 5' priming and a J-beta primer mix drove a second PCR of roughly 7 to 11 cycles. TCRdb reprocessed the 5' RACE reads with MiXCR, giving one entry per CDR3 protein. Of roughly 1,500,000 distinct CDR3 sequences in the sample, about 35% were seen once. Sequencing was done on a sample of blood. These receptors were collected from a woman in her 30s in good health.

The sample holds a few counts of this clonotype. The V gene is TRBV27, the J gene TRBJ2-3; TRBD1 matches 9 bases. V was pared by 2 bases and J by 2 bases, with 8 bases of the junction left unmatched. Germline CDR1 and CDR2: MNHEY and SMNVEV (reference sequence). CDR3 length equals 17 residues. The CDR3 DNA reads as TGTGCCAGCAGTTTAAAAGGACAGGGGACGGACACAGATACGCAGTATTTT. Its translation is CASSLKGQGTDTDTQYF.

This clonotype was recorded a few times. This chain uses TRBV12-3 or TRBV12-4 with TRBJ1-6; the D is unclear. V was cut by 5 bases and J by 6 bases, with 11 bases left in between. The CDR3 length is 14 residues. CDR3 loop: CASSPPGTNSPLHF. CDR3 nucleotides: TGTGCCAGCAGTCCGCCGGGCACTAATTCACCCCTCCACTTT.

The chain uses TRBV20-1 and TRBJ2-7, with 9 bases matching TRBD2. V was pared by 3 bases and J by 0 bases, with 9 bases of the junction left unmatched. The CDR3 has 16 residues. Per the germline V gene, CDR1 is DFQATT and CDR2 is SNEGSKA (reference sequence). The CDR3: CSASGVAGAYSYEQYF. CDR3 coding DNA: TGCAGTGCTAGTGGGGTAGCGGGGGCCTACTCCTACGAGCAGTACTTC.

The J gene is TRBJ1-4, the V gene TRBV20-1; D perhaps matches TRBD1 (5 bases). CDR1 and CDR2 from the germline V gene are DFQATT and SNEGSKA (reference sequence). Trimming shortened V by 0 bases and J by 8 bases, and 16 bases separated the two germline ends. CDR3 length equals 15 residues. CDR3 coding DNA: TGCAGTGCTAGAGATTATATCCAGGGTGGGGAAAAACTGTTTTTT. This encodes CSARDYIQGGEKLFF.

Points on this clonotype: It may be a read error: a sequence one base away is much more abundant. The chain has TRBV20-1 and TRBJ2-7, with D perhaps assigned TRBD1 or TRBD2 (5 bases each). The CDR3 runs to 13 residues. Trimming stripped 0 bases from V and 3 bases from J, with 9 bases between. The germline gives CDR1 DFQATT, CDR2 SNEGSKA (reference sequence). The CDR3 here is CSARDWDGYEQYF. The CDR3 DNA reads TGCAGTGCTAGAGACTGGGACGGCTACGAGCAGTACTTC.

This clonotype appeared a few times. CDR3 in amino acids: CSVEIGWGQIYEQYF. CDR3 sequence (DNA): TGCAGCGTTGAAATCGGGTGGGGGCAGATTTACGAGCAGTACTTC. V usage is TRBV29-1 and J usage is TRBJ2-7; a weak D match, TRBD1 (6 bases). The ends were cut back, 2 bases at V and 4 bases at J, with 18 bases in the middle. The CDR3 is made up of 15 amino acids. Germline CDR1 and CDR2: SQVTM and ANQGSEA.

The V and J genes are TRBV7-6 and TRBJ2-7, with TRBD2 matching 10 bases. V was pared by 2 bases and J by 3 bases, with 13 bases of the junction left unmatched. CDR3 size: 18 residues. Germline CDR1 and CDR2: SGHVS and FNYEAQ. The CDR3 loop is CASSLFKAGGPGDYEQYF. The DNA for the CDR3 is TGTGCCAGCAGCTTATTCAAAGCGGGAGGGCCGGGGGACTACGAGCAGTACTTC.

This clonotype appeared a few times. This chain uses TRBV6-1 with TRBJ1-2; 9 positions match TRBD1. This CDR3 has 13 residues. Trimming at V came to 7 bases and at J to 9 bases, leaving 9 bases not matched to a gene. Germline loops: CDR1 MNHNS, CDR2 SASEGT. This CDR3 is CASNRGLILSYTF. As DNA, the CDR3 is TGTGCCAGCAACAGGGGGCTCATATTGAGCTACACCTTC.

The gene calls are TRBV2 and TRBJ1-2; tentatively, D is TRBD1 (6 bases). The germline CDR1 and CDR2 sequences are SNHLY and FYNNEI. The CDR3 is 13 amino acids. Trimming took 6 bases from V and 8 from J, leaving 16 bases between them. The CDR3 sequence: CASSIPGQRGYTF. The CDR3 DNA follows: TGTGCCAGCAGCATACCCGGACAGAGAGGCTACACCTTC.

This clonotype was seen just once. This sequence may be a read error, since a much larger clone differs from it by one base. The rearrangement links TRBV5-1 to TRBJ2-1; TRBD2 is a possible D gene (5 bases). Germline V gene data show CDR1 as SGHRS and CDR2 as YFSETQ. The CDR3 is 16 residues long. CDR3 in amino acids: CTSSLRASSSYNEQFF. The CDR3 region has the DNA TGCACCAGCAGCTTGAGGGCTAGCTCTTCCTACAATGAGCAGTTCTTC.

This clonotype was seen a few times. A junction end diverges from the germline sequence, so it may reflect a read error. This chain uses TRBV6-1 with TRBJ2-6; either TRBD1 or TRBD2 may fit D (5 bases each). Germline V gene sequence: CDR1 MNHNS, CDR2 SASEGT. The CDR3 length is 15 residues. The CDR3 DNA reads as TGTGCCAGCAGTGAAACGTCAGACGGGGCCAACGTCCGGACTTTC. Its protein is CASSETSDGANVRTF.

This clonotype has a count of ten or more. This chain connects TRBV12-3 or TRBV12-4 to TRBJ2-3; no clear D gene. Trimming cost V 5 bases and J 0 bases, with 12 bases left between them. CDR3 length: 15 amino acids. CDR3 bases: TGTGCCAGCAGTACAAGGCGCCCTAGCACAGATACGCAGTATTTT. It translates to CASSTRRPSTDTQYF.

Only one count was recorded for this clonotype. This rearrangement joins TRBV5-4 to TRBJ1-2; D may be TRBD1 (5 bases). Trimming left V 5 bases short and J 5 bases short, with 19 bases between. CDR3 length: 15 residues. Per the germline V gene, CDR1 is SGHNT and CDR2 is YYREEE (reference sequence). The CDR3 DNA follows: TGTGCCAGCAGTCCCCTCGTAGGGGATTTGTATGGCTACACCTTC. Amino acid sequence: CASSPLVGDLYGYTF.

The rearrangement uses TRBV7-3 and TRBJ1-1, with 9 bases fitting TRBD1. Germline trimming cut 5 bases from V and 11 bases from J; bases unmatched to any gene: 9. The CDR3 has 13 amino acids. Looked up from germline, CDR1 is SGHTA and CDR2 is FQGTGA. The CDR3 loop reads CASSAQGTGTAFF. The CDR3 bases are TGTGCCAGCAGCGCCCAGGGGACAGGGACGGCTTTCTTT.

About this clonotype: A junction boundary mismatches the germline segment, possibly from a read error. The rearrangement uses TRBV4-2 and TRBJ2-7; 8 positions agree with TRBD2. The CDR3 runs 16 residues. Germline loops: CDR1 LGHNA, CDR2 YNFKEQ. CDR3 loop: CASNQRGGPSSYEQYF. The CDR3 coding sequence is TGTGCCAGCAACCAACGGGGGGGCCCTAGCTCCTACGAGCAGTACTTC.

The genes are TRBV2 and TRBJ2-6; tentative D call: TRBD1 (6 bases). CDR1 is SNHLY and CDR2 is FYNNEI in the germline V gene. The CDR3 is 15 amino acids. Trimming shortened V by 4 bases and J by 2 bases, and 9 bases separated the two germline ends. The CDR3 DNA reads TGTGCCAGCAGTGCACAGGGCCCTGGGGCCAACGTCCTGACTTTC. It specifies CASSAQGPGANVLTF. Variable domain in full (rest from reference TRBV2 and TRBJ2-6): EPEVTQTPSHQVTQMGQEVILRCVPISNHLYFYWYRQILGQKVEFLVSFYNNEISEKSEIFDDQFSVERPDGSNFTLKIRSTKLEDSAMYFCASSAQGPGANVLTFGAGSRLTVL.

The chain has TRBV5-1 and TRBJ2-5; no clear D. Germline V lookup: CDR1 SGHRS, CDR2 YFSETQ. V was pared by 0 bases and J by 2 bases, with 8 bases between. The CDR3 loop spans 14 amino acids. CDR3 region: CASSLGDLQETQYF. In nucleotides, the CDR3 is TGCGCCAGCAGCTTGGGAGACTTACAAGAGACCCAGTACTTC.

This clonotype was seen repeatedly, ten times or more. The chain links TRBV29-1 to TRBJ2-5; no firm D call. Germline values: CDR1 SQVTM, CDR2 ANQGSEA. This CDR3 spans 13 amino acids. V dropped 2 bases and J dropped 1 base, with 8 bases sitting between them. CDR3 coding DNA: TGCAGCGTTGAATTCGACACCCAAGAGACCCAGTACTTC. Translating it yields CSVEFDTQETQYF.

The gene calls are TRBV7-9 and TRBJ2-7; D unresolved. The CDR3 has 16 residues. Per germline, CDR1 SEHNR and CDR2 FQNEAQ (reference sequence). Trimming left V 0 bases short and J 6 bases short, with 18 bases between. CDR3 amino acids: CASSLARTSSRGEQYF. The DNA for the CDR3 is TGTGCCAGCAGCTTAGCGCGTACGAGCTCGCGTGGCGAGCAGTACTTC.

The V and J genes are TRBV3-1 and TRBJ2-7; TRBD1 or TRBD2 may be the D gene (5 bases each). The CDR3 totals 11 residues. Between the trimmed V and J ends, which lost 6 bases and 6 bases, there was a span of 9 bases. Germline loops: CDR1 LGHDT, CDR2 YNNKEL (reference sequence). As DNA, the CDR3 is TGTGCCAGCAGGGTTGGGGGCGAGCAGTACTTC. This translates into CASRVGGEQYF.

This clonotype occurred once. The chain links TRBV4-2 to TRBJ1-2; TRBD1 is a possible D gene (5 bases). The CDR3 sequence is 13 residues long. Germline V lookup: CDR1 LGHNA, CDR2 YNFKEQ. V lost 1 base and J lost 8, with 11 bases in between. CDR3 protein: CASSQVPGCGYTF. CDR3 in DNA: TGTGCCAGCAGCCAAGTACCAGGGTGCGGCTACACCTTC.

The chain employs TRBV6-1 and TRBJ1-5, with 9 nucleotides matching TRBD1. CDR3 size: 15 residues. CDR1 and CDR2 from the germline V gene are MNHNS and SASEGT. The V gene end was trimmed by 6 bases and the J gene end by 4 bases; junction bases not matched to a gene: 7. CDR3 loop: CASSEQTGGNQPQHF. Here the CDR3 DNA reads TGTGCCAGCAGCGAACAGACAGGGGGGAATCAGCCCCAGCATTTT.

The table lists this clonotype with many counts. This rearrangement joins TRBV18 to TRBJ2-7; possibly TRBD1 for D (5 bases). Between the trimmed V and J ends, which lost 8 bases and 0 bases, there was a span of 11 bases. The CDR3 covers 13 residues. CDR1 and CDR2 from the germline V gene are KGHSH and LQKENI. The chain's CDR3 is CASSPDSSYEQYF. The CDR3 nucleotides are TGTGCCAGCAGCCCCGACAGCTCCTACGAGCAGTACTTC. Looking up the rest from reference TRBV18 and TRBJ2-7 gives the full variable domain: NAGVMQNPRHLVRRRGQEARLRCSPMKGHSHVYWYRQLPEEGLKFMVYLQKENIIDESGMPKERFSAEFPKEGPSILRIQQVVRGDSAAYFCASSPDSSYEQYFGPGTRLTVT.

At least ten counts were recorded for this clonotype. The J gene is TRBJ1-1, the V gene TRBV27; 9 bases line up with TRBD1. Germline assignment: CDR1 MNHEY and CDR2 SMNVEV (reference sequence). Trimming cost V 5 bases and J 3 bases; bases outside gene matches: 4. The CDR3 has 14 amino acids. CDR3 amino acids: CASSPGQGYTEAFF. CDR3 DNA sequence: TGTGCCAGCAGTCCGGGACAGGGCTACACTGAAGCTTTCTTT.

The chain employs TRBV3-1 and TRBJ1-2, with 8 bases that match TRBD1. Looked up from germline, CDR1 is LGHDT and CDR2 is YNNKEL (reference sequence). There are 14 residues in the CDR3. V shed 1 base and J 6 bases; nucleotides not matched to a gene: 4. The CDR3 sequence: CASSQGGRGHGYTF. CDR3 nucleotides: TGTGCCAGCAGCCAAGGAGGCAGGGGGCATGGCTACACCTTC.

This clonotype came up a few times. The rearrangement uses TRBV4-1 and TRBJ2-6; D is uncertain. Trimming took 1 base from V and 3 from J, leaving 10 bases between them. CDR3 length equals 16 residues. The germline V gene encodes CDR1 MGHRA and CDR2 YSYEKL. The CDR3 here is CASSQGIPVGANVLTF. CDR3 nucleotide sequence: TGCGCCAGCAGCCAAGGCATCCCTGTTGGGGCCAACGTCCTGACTTTC.

As to this clonotype: Germline and junction disagree at one end, which may indicate a read error. V usage is TRBV7-8 and J usage is TRBJ2-5; D unclear. In germline, CDR1 is SGHVS, CDR2 FQNEAQ. The CDR3 loop spans 19 amino acids. The CDR3 bases are TGTGCCTGCAGCTCCGCTCTAATCGGCTCACAAAGCCAACAAGAGACCCAGTACTTC. It is translated as CACSSALIGSQSQQETQYF.

The V and J genes are TRBV28 and TRBJ1-1; no clear D gene. V was cut by 8 bases and J by 0 bases, with 13 bases left in between. The CDR3 totals 14 residues. Germline CDR1 and CDR2: MDHEN and SYDVKM. CDR3 region: CASGPIGLNTEAFF. For the CDR3, the DNA is TGTGCCAGCGGCCCGATCGGACTGAACACTGAAGCTTTCTTT.

V usage is TRBV20-1 and J usage is TRBJ2-5; D may be TRBD1 or TRBD2 (7 bases each). The end of the DNA aligns better with TRBJ2-7, so the J call may be wrong. The CDR3 sequence is 14 residues long. CDR1 and CDR2 (germline): DFQATT, SNEGSKA (reference sequence). CDR3 in amino acids: CSAALGRGPHEQYF. The DNA of the CDR3 is TGCAGTGCTGCCCTGGGGAGGGGGCCCCACGAGCAGTACTTC.

This clonotype was seen a few times. The rearrangement links TRBV6-6 to TRBJ1-1, with TRBD1 matching over 8 bases. Germline V CDR1 and CDR2: MNHNY, SVGAGI (reference sequence). V lost 6 bases and J lost 5; bases outside the gene matches: 11. The CDR3 has 15 residues. CDR3 sequence reads: CASSKDRAIGTEAFF. CDR3 sequence (DNA): TGTGCCAGCAGCAAGGACAGGGCGATAGGTACTGAAGCTTTCTTT.